This record looks at one T cell receptor beta chain sequence and its context. Its antigen remains unidentified. Germline lookup yields CDR1 KGHSH and CDR2 LQKENI. Deletions cut 8 bases from V and 4 bases from J, with 21 bases between. The CDR3 consists of 16 residues. Time point here: new active TB diagnosis, blood taken before or within 7 days of starting treatment. Active tuberculosis patients were new diagnoses, HIV-seronegative, South African, and aged 18 years or older. Using immunoSEQ multiplex PCR, the repertoire was profiled, and TCRdb retains in-frame clones only, with some absent. Among more than 30,000 clones, approximately 95% were seen once, and the ten largest hold around 4%. The sample is drawn from a study of T cells in tuberculosis. Study context: Within 7 days of starting treatment, or before, PBMC were stored.

Study-level findings and limits: Active tuberculosis patients had shorter CDR3-alpha; the beta difference was nonsignificant.

The chain has TRBV18 and TRBJ1-5; weak D call: TRBD1 (5 bases). This sample comprised PBMCs, obtained at tuberculosis diagnosis. The sequence was obtained from an adult with tuberculosis. CDR3 in DNA: TGTGCCAGCGCATCGGGGGACGGAAGAAAAAATCAGCCCCAGCATTTT. Protein product: CASASGDGRKNQPQHF. Filled out from reference TRBV18 and TRBJ1-5, the complete variable domain reads NAGVMQNPRHLVRRRGQEARLRCSPMKGHSHVYWYRQLPEEGLKFMVYLQKENIIDESGMPKERFSAEFPKEGPSILRIQQVVRGDSAAYFCASASGDGRKNQPQHFGDGTRLSIL.